This TCR beta chain was identified in a study of shared clonotypes between healthy human individuals. Overall study results and limits: A generally larger estimated richness was seen in naive subsets than in memory subsets.

In the case of this clone: Its specificity is unknown.

The protocol was immunoSEQ multiplex PCR, while the TCRdb copy is restricted to in-frame clones and leaves out a portion. The sample lists approximately 530,000 clones, around 95% occurring once. The CDR3 totals 14 residues. Germline V gene sequence: CDR1 LNHDA, CDR2 SQIVND (reference sequence). V lost 5 bases and J lost 0, with 11 bases in between. The rearrangement joins TRBV19 to TRBJ2-7; D might be TRBD2 (6 bases). The sequence came from a woman aged 25 to 45 in good health. Sample: naive CD4+ T cells sorted from blood. Subset indicated: CD45RA+ positively selected. The CDR3: CASSAGRDSYEQYF. The CDR3 DNA is TGTGCCAGTAGTGCCGGGAGAGACTCCTACGAGCAGTACTTC.